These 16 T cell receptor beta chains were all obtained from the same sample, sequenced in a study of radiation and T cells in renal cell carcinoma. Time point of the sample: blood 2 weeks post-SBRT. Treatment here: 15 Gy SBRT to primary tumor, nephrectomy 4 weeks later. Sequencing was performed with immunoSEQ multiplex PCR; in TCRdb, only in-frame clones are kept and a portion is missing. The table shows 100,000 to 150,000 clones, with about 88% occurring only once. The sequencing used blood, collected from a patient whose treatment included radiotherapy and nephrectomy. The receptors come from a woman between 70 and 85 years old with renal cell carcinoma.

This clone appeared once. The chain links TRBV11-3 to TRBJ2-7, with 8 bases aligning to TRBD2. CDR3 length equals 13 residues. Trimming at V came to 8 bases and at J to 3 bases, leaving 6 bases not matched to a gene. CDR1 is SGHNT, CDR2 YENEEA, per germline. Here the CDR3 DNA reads TGTGCCAGCTCCCGCGGGGGGAGCTACGAGCAGTACTTC. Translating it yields CASSRGGSYEQYF.

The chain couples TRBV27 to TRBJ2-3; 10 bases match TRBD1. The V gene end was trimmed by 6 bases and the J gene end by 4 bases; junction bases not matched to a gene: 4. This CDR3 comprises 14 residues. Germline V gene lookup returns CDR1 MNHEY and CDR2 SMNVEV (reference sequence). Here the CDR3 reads CASRGTGVSDTQYF. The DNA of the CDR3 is TGTGCCAGCAGAGGGACAGGGGTGTCAGATACGCAGTATTTT.

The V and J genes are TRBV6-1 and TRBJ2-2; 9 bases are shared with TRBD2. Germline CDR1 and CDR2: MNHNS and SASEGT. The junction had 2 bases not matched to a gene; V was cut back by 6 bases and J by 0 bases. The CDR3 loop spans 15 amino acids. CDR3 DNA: TGTGCCAGCAGGGGACTAGCAGCGAACACCGGGGAGCTGTTTTTT. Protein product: CASRGLAANTGELFF.

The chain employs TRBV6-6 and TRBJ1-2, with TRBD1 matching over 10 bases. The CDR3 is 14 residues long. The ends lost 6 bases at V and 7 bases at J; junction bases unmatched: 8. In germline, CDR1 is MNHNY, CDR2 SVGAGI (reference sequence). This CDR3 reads CASRGQGGPAGYTF. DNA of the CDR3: TGTGCCAGCAGAGGACAGGGGGGACCGGCTGGCTACACCTTC.

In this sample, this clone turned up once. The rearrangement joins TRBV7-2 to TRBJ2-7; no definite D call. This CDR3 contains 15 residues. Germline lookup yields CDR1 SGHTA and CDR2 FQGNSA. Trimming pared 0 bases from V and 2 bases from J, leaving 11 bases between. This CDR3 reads CASSLALSGAYEQYF. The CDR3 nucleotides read TGTGCCAGCAGCTTAGCGTTGTCTGGGGCCTACGAGCAGTACTTC. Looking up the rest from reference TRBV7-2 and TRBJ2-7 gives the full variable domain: GAGVSQSPSNKVTEKGKDVELRCDPISGHTALYWYRQSLGQGLEFLIYFQGNSAPDKSGLPSDRFSAERTGGSVSTLTIQRTQQEDSAVYLCASSLALSGAYEQYFGPGTRLTVT.

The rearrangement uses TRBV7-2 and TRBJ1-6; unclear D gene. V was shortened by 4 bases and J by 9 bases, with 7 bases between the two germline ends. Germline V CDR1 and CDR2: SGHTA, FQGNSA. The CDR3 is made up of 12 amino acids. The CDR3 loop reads CASSSELSPLHF. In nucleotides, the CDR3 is TGTGCCAGCAGCTCAGAACTTTCACCCCTCCACTTT.

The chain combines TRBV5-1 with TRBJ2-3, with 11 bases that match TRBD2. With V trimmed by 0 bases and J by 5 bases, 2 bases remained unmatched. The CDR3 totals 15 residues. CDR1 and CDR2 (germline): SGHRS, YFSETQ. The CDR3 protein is CASSLVLAGGDTQYF. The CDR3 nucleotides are TGCGCCAGCAGCTTGGTCCTAGCGGGGGGAGATACGCAGTATTTT.

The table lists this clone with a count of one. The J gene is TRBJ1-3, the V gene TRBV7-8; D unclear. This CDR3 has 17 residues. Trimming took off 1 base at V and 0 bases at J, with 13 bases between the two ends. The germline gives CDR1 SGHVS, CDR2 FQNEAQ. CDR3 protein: CASSLDLNPPSGNTIYF. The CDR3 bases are TGTGCCAGCAGCTTAGATCTGAATCCCCCCTCTGGAAACACCATATATTTT.

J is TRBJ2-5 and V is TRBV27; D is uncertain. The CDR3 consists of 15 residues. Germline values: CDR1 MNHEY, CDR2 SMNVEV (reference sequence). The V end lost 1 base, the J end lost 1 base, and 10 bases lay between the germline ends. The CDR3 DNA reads TGTGCCAGCAGTTTATTCGGCAGGACCCAAGAGACCCAGTACTTC. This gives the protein CASSLFGRTQETQYF.

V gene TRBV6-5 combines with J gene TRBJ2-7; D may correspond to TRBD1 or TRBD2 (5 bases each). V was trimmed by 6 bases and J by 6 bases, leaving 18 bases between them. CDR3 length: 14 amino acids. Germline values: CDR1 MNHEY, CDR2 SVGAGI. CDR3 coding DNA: TGTGCCAGCAGCATACGGGACGGTTCCCTCGAGCAGTACTTC. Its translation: CASSIRDGSLEQYF.

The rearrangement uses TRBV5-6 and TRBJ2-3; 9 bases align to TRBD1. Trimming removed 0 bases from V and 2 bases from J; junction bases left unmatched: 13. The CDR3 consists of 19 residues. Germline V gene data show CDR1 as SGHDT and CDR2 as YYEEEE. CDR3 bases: TGTGCCAGCAGCTTGGAAGGGACAGGGACGGAGGGCTACACAGATACGCAGTATTTT. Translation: CASSLEGTGTEGYTDTQYF.

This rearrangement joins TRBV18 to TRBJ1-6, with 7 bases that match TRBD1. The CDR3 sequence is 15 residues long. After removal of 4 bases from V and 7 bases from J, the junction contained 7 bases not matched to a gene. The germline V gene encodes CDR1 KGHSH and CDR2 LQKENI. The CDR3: CASSLPTGRNSPLHF. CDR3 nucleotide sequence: TGTGCCAGCTCACTCCCGACAGGGAGGAATTCACCCCTCCACTTT.

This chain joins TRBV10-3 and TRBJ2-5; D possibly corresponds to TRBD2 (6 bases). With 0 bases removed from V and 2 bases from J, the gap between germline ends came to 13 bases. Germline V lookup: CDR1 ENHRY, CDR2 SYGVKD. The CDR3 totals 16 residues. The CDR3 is CAISESRGGPQETQYF. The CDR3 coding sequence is TGTGCCATCAGTGAGTCGAGGGGAGGTCCTCAAGAGACCCAGTACTTC.

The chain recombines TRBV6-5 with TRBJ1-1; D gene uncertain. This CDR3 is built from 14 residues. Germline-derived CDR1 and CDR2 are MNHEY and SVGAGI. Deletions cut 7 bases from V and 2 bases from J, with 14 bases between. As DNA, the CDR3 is TGTGCCAGCACCCCCGTGGGGAGAAACACTGAAGCTTTCTTT. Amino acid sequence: CASTPVGRNTEAFF.

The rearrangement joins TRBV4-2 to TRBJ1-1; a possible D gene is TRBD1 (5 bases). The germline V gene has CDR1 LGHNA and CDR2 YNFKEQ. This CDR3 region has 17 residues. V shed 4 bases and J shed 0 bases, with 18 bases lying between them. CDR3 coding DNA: TGTGCCAGCAGCCGCCGGGGGTTGGGGATAGTGAACACTGAAGCTTTCTTT. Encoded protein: CASSRRGLGIVNTEAFF.

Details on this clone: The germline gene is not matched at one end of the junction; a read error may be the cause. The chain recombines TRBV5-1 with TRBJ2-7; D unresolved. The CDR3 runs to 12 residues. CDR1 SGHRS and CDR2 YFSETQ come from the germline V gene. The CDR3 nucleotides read TGCGCCAGCAGGTTGGACCTCTACGAGCAGTACTTC. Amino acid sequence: CASRLDLYEQYF.